This is a list of T cell receptor beta chains from one sample in a study of blood T cell repertoires in COVID-19. This table comes from immunoSEQ multiplex PCR, and its TCRdb copy is limited to in-frame clones, with some not included. The sample has tens of thousands of clones; about two thirds are singletons. Material for sequencing was peripheral blood. The receptors here all came from a woman aged 60-70 years in a cohort sampled during active or convalescent COVID-19. The CDR3 runs from the conserved cysteine through the conserved F or W. The D gene is left open where the match is weak. Only some rows state a clone size, as once, few, many or a class for expanded clones.

j_call v_call clone_size d_call cdr3_aa cdr3_nt
TRBJ1-5 TRBV6-1 . TRBD1 CASSEDRFGQPQHF TGTGCCAGCAGTGAGGACAGGTTCGGTCAGCCCCAGCATTTT
TRBJ2-2 TRBV28 . . CASSYLGQRTGELFF TGTGCCAGCAGTTACCTTGGACAGCGCACCGGGGAGCTGTTTTTT
TRBJ1-5 TRBV5-1 . . CASSLQGHPNQPQHF TGCGCCAGCAGCTTGCAAGGACATCCCAATCAGCCCCAGCATTTT
TRBJ1-2 TRBV5-1 . TRBD1 CASSLVLDRDSWTF TGCGCCAGCAGCTTGGTCCTGGACAGGGATTCCTGGACCTTC
TRBJ2-3 TRBV21-1 . . CASRTSGGTDTQYF TGTGCCAGCAGGACTAGCGGGGGGACAGATACGCAGTATTTT
TRBJ2-3 TRBV6-2/TRBV6-3 . . CASSYTTGTQYF TGTGCCAGCAGTTACACTACTGGTACGCAGTATTTT
TRBJ2-1 TRBV5-8 . TRBD2 CASRAGTSGYNEQFF TGTGCCAGCAGGGCCGGGACTAGCGGCTACAATGAGCAGTTCTTC
TRBJ1-1 TRBV19 . TRBD1 CASSGGTGVSTEAFF TGTGCCAGTAGTGGGGGGACAGGGGTAAGCACTGAAGCTTTCTTT
TRBJ2-3 TRBV28 . TRBD2 CASSLRRLAGSTDTQYF TGTGCCAGCAGTTTAAGAAGACTAGCGGGCAGCACAGATACGCAGTATTTT
TRBJ2-7 TRBV5-1 . . CASSSDSGMGEQYF TGCGCCAGCAGCTCGGACTCAGGCATGGGGGAGCAGTACTTC
TRBJ1-6 TRBV3-1/TRBV3-2 . . CASSPRGGFLSPLHF TGTGCCAGCAGCCCCAGAGGGGGTTTCCTTTCACCCCTCCACTTT
TRBJ2-2 TRBV30 . TRBD1 CAWRETGGMNTGELFF TGTGCCTGGAGAGAGACAGGGGGCATGAACACCGGGGAGCTGTTTTTT
TRBJ2-2 TRBV4-1 . TRBD1 CASSQERTGGTGELFF TGCGCCAGCAGCCAAGAAAGGACAGGGGGTACCGGGGAGCTGTTTTTT
TRBJ1-3 TRBV10-3 . . CAISSGSGNTIYF TGTGCCATCAGTTCCGGTTCTGGAAACACCATATATTTT
TRBJ2-5 TRBV28 . TRBD1 CASSSTRGGRETQYF TGTGCCAGCAGTTCCACCAGAGGGGGCCGGGAGACCCAGTACTTC
TRBJ2-7 TRBV11-2 . TRBD1 CASSLYRGPSYEQYF TGTGCCAGCAGCTTATACAGGGGCCCTTCTTACGAGCAGTACTTC
TRBJ1-1 TRBV29-1 . TRBD1 CSVVGWDRGFPEAFF TGCAGCGTTGTGGGTTGGGACAGGGGTTTTCCTGAAGCTTTCTTT
TRBJ2-7 TRBV4-3 . TRBD1 CASSQIKDRGPEEQYF TGCGCCAGCAGCCAAATAAAGGACAGGGGGCCAGAAGAGCAGTACTTC
TRBJ1-5 TRBV27 few . CASSLIREGQPQHF TGTGCCAGCAGTTTAATCAGGGAGGGTCAGCCCCAGCATTTT
TRBJ2-2 TRBV21-1 . . CARAELSGNSNTGELFF TGTGCCAGAGCGGAACTTTCGGGAAATTCGAACACCGGGGAGCTGTTTTTT
TRBJ1-3 TRBV7-2 . TRBD1 CASSLRGLSSGNTIYF TGTGCCAGCAGTCTAAGGGGGCTGAGCTCTGGAAACACCATATATTTT
TRBJ2-2 TRBV2 . TRBD1 CASLRDRAVGELFF TGTGCCAGCCTCCGGGACAGGGCGGTCGGGGAGCTGTTTTTT